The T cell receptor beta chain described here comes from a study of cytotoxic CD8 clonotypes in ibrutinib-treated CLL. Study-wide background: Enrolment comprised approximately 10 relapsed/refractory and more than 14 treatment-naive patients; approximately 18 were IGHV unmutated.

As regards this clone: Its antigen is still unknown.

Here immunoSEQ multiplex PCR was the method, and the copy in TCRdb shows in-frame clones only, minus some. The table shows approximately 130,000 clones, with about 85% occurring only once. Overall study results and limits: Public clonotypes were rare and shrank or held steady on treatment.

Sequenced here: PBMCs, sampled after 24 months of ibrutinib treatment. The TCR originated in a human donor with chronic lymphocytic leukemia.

CDR3 in amino acids: CASSSSGAPYNEQFF. As DNA, the CDR3 is TGTGCCAGCAGCTCTAGCGGGGCCCCTTACAATGAGCAGTTCTTC. The rearrangement links TRBV11-3 to TRBJ2-1; 9 nucleotides match TRBD2. Germline trimming cut 4 bases from V and 4 bases from J; bases unmatched to any gene: 5. CDR1 is SGHNT and CDR2 is YENEEA in the germline V gene. This CDR3 is 15 amino acids long.